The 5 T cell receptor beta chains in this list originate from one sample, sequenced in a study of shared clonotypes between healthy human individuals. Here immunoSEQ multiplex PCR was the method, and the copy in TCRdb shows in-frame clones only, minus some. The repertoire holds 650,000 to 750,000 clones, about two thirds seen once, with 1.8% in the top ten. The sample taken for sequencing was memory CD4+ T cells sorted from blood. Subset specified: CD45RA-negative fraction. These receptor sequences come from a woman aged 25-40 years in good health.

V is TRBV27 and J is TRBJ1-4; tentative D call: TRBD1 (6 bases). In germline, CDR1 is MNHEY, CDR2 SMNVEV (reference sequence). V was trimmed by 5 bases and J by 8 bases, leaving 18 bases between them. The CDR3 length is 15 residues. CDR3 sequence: CASSTLQGLGEKLFF. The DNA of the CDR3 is TGTGCCAGCAGTACCCTTCAGGGGTTAGGGGAAAAACTGTTTTTT.

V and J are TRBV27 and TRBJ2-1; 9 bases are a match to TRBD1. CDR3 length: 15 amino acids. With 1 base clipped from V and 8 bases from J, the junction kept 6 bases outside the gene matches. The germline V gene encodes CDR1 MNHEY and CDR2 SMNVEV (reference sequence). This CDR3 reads CASSLYGTGLDEQFF. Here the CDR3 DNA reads TGTGCCAGCAGTTTATATGGGACAGGGCTTGATGAGCAGTTCTTC.

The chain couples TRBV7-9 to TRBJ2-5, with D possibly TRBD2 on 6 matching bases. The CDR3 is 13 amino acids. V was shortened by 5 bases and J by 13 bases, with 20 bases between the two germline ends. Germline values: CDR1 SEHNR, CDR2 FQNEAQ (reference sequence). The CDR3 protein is CASSRDLYDWRYF. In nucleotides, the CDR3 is TGTGCCAGCAGCCGGGACTTATACGATTGGCGGTACTTC.

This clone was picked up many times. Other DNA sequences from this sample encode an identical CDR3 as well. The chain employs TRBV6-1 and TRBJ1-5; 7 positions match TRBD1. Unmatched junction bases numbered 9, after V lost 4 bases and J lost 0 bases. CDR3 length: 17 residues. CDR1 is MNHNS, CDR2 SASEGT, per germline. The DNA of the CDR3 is TGTGCCAGCAGTGGCTTCGGGACAGCTTATAGCAATCAGCCCCAGCATTTT. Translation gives CASSGFGTAYSNQPQHF.

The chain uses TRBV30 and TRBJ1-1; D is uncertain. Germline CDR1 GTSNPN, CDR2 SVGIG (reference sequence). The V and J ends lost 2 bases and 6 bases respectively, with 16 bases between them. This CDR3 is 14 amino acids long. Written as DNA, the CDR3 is TGTGCCTGGAGTCTGACCCTGGGTGTTTCTGAAGCTTTCTTT. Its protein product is CAWSLTLGVSEAFF.